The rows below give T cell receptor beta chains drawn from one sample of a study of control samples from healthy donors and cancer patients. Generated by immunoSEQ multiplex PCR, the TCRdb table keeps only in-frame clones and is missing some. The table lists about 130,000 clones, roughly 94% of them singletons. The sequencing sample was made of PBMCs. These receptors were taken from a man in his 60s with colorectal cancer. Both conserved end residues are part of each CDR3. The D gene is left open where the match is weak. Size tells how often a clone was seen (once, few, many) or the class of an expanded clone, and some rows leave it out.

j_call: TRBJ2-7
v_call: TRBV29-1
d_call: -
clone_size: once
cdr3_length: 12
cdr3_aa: CSYGTVSYEQYF
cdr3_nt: TGCAGCTATGGGACGGTCTCCTACGAGCAGTACTTC

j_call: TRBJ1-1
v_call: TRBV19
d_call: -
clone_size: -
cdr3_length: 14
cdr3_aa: CASRLQGWNTEAFF
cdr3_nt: TGTGCCAGTAGGCTACAGGGCTGGAACACTGAAGCTTTCTTT

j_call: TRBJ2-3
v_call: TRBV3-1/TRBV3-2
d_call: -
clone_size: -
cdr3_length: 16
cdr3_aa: CASSQDEGLSTDTQYF
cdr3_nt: TGTGCCAGCAGCCAAGATGAGGGCCTCAGCACAGATACGCAGTATTTT

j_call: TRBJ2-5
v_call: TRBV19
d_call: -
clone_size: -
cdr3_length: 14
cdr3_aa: CASSISGEQETQYF
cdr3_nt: TGTGCCAGTAGTATTTCAGGGGAACAAGAGACCCAGTACTTC

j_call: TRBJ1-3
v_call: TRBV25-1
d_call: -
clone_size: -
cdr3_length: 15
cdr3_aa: CASSAWDVYGDTIYF
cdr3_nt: TGTGCCAGCAGTGCCTGGGACGTCTACGGAGACACCATATATTTT

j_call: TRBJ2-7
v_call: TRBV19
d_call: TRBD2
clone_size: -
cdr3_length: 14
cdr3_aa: CASSRLAGFYEQYF
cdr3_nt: TGTGCCAGTAGTAGACTAGCGGGCTTCTACGAGCAGTACTTC

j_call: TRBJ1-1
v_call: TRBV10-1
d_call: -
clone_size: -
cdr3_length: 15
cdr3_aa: CASSEFRGGLTEAFF
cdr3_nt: TGCGCCAGCAGTGAGTTTCGGGGTGGATTAACTGAAGCTTTCTTT

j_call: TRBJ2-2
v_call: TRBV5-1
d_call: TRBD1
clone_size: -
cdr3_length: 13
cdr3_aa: CASSEGAAGELFF
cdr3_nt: TGCGCCAGCAGCGAGGGGGCGGCCGGGGAGCTGTTTTTT

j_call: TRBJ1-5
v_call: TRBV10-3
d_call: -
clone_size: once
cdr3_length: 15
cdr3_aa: CAISDVLSGNQPQHF
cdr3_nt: TGTGCCATCAGTGACGTCCTTTCGGGCAATCAGCCCCAGCATTTT

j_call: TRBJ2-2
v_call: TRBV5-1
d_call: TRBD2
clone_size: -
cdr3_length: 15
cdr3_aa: CASSNNRGLVGELFF
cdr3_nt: TGCGCCAGCTCTAATAACCGTGGACTAGTGGGGGAGCTGTTTTTT

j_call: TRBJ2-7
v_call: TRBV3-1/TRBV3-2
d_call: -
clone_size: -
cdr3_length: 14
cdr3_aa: CASSQVGGESEQYF
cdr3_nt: TGTGCCAGCAGCCAAGTAGGGGGAGAAAGCGAGCAGTACTTC

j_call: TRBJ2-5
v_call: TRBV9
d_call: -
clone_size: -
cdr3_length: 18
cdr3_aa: CASSVSTGTNTVGETQYF
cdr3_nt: TGTGCCAGCAGCGTCTCGACAGGAACAAATACGGTCGGAGAGACCCAGTACTTC

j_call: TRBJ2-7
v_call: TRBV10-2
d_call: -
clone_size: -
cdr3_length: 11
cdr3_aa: CASSVHYEQYF
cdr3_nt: TGCGCCAGCAGTGTTCACTACGAGCAGTACTTC

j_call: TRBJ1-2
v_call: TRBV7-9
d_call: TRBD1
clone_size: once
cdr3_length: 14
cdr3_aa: CASSRQTGFYGYTF
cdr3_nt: TGTGCCAGCAGCCGACAGACAGGGTTCTATGGCTACACCTTC

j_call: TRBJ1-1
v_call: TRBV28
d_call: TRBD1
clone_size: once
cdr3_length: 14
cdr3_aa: CASRQGAMGTEAFF
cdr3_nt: TGTGCCAGCAGACAGGGGGCAATGGGCACTGAAGCTTTCTTT

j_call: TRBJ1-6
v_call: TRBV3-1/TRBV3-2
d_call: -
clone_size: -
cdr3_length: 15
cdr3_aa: CASSQGTILNSPLHF
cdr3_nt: TGTGCCAGCAGCCAAGGAACGATTCTCAATTCACCCCTCCACTTT

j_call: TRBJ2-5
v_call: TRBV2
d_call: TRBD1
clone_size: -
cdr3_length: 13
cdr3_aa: CASSGTGRETQYF
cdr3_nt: TGTGCCAGCTCTGGGACAGGGAGAGAGACCCAGTACTTC

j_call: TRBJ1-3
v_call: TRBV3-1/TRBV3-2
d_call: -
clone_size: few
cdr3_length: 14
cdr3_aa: CASTSGSSGNTIYF
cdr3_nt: TGTGCCAGCACCTCAGGGAGCTCTGGAAACACCATATATTTT

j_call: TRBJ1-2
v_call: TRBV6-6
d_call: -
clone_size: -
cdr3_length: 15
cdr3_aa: CASSYPAGTNYGYTF
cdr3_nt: TGTGCCAGCAGTTACCCCGCAGGGACTAACTATGGCTACACCTTC

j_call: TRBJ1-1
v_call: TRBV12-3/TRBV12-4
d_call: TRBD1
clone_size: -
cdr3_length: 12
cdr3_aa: CASSQDRGKAFF
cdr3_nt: TGTGCCAGCAGCCAAGACAGGGGCAAAGCTTTCTTT

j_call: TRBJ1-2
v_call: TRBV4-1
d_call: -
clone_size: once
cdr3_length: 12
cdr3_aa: CASSQVGGVRSF
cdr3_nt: TGCGCCAGCAGCCAAGTAGGCGGGGTAAGGAGCTTC

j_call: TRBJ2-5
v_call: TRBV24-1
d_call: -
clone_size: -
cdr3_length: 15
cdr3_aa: CATSDAGRTTETQYF
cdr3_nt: TGTGCCACCAGTGACGCTGGGCGTACCACAGAGACCCAGTACTTC

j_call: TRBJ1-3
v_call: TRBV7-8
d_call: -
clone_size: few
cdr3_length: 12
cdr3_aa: CASSFSGNTIYF
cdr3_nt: TGTGCCAGCAGCTTTTCTGGAAACACCATATATTTT

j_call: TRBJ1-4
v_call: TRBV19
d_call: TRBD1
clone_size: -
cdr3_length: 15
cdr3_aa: CASRNLQGENEKLFF
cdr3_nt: TGTGCCAGTAGAAACTTACAGGGGGAAAATGAAAAACTGTTTTTT

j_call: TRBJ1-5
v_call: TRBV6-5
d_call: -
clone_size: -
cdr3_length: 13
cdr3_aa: CASRAYSNQPQHF
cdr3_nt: TGTGCCAGTCGGGCCTATAGCAATCAGCCCCAGCATTTT

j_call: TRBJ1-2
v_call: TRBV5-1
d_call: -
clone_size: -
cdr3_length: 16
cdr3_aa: CASSLGTADAGYGYTF
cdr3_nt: TGCGCCAGCAGCTTGGGTACTGCCGATGCTGGCTATGGCTACACCTTC

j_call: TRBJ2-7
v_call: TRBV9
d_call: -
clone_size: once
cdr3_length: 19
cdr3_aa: CASSVNPDRKDPSSYEQYF
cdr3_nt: TGTGCCAGCAGCGTAAATCCCGACAGGAAGGATCCGAGCTCCTACGAGCAGTACTTC

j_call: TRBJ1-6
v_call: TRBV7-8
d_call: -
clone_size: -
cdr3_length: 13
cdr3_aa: CASSLAGTKALHF
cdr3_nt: TGTGCCAGCAGCTTAGCGGGGACTAAGGCCCTCCACTTT

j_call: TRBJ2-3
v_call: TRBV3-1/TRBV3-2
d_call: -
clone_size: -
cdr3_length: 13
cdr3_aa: CASSPQGSDTQYF
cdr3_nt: TGTGCCAGCAGCCCCCAGGGGAGTGATACGCAGTATTTT

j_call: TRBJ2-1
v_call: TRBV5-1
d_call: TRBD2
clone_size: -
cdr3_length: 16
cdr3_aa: CASSLVTSGANNEQFF
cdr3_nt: TGCGCCAGCAGCTTGGTTACTAGCGGGGCCAACAATGAGCAGTTCTTC

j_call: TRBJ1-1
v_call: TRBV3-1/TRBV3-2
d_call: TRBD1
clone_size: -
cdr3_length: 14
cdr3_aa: CASSHGTGSTEAFF
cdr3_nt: TGTGCCAGCAGCCACGGGACAGGGTCAACTGAAGCTTTCTTT

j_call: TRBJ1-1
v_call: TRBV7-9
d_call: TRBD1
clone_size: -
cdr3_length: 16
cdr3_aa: CASSRPPGQGGTEAFF
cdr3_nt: TGTGCCAGCAGCCGTCCTCCGGGACAGGGGGGAACTGAAGCTTTCTTT

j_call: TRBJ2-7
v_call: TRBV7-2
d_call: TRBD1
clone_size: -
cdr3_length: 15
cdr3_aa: CASSPQTGGYTEQYF
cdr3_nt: TGTGCCAGCAGCCCCCAGACAGGGGGCTACACCGAGCAGTACTTC

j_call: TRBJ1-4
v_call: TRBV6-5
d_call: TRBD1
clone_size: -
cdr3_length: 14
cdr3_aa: CASRGDRFNEKLFF
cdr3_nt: TGTGCCAGCAGGGGGGACAGGTTTAATGAAAAACTGTTTTTT

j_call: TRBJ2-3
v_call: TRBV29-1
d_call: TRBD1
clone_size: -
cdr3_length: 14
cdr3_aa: CSKTGTGSTDTQYF
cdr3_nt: TGCAGCAAAACCGGGACAGGGAGCACAGATACGCAGTATTTT

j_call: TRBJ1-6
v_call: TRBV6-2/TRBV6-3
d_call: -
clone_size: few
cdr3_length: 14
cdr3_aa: CASSYGQRISPLHF
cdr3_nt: TGTGCCAGCAGTTACGGGCAGAGAATTTCACCCCTCCACTTT

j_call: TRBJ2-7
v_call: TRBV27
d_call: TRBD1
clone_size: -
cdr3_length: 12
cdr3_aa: CASGSTGIEQYF
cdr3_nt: TGTGCCAGCGGATCGACAGGGATCGAGCAGTACTTC

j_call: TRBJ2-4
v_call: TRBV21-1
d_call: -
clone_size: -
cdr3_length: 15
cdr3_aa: CASSTSGVTKNIQYF
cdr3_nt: TGTGCCAGCAGCACTTCAGGCGTGACCAAAAACATTCAGTACTTC

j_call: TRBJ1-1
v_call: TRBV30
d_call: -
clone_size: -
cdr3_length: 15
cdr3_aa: CAWTTEPGRNTEAFF
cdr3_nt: TGTGCCTGGACCACGGAACCGGGGAGGAACACTGAAGCTTTCTTT

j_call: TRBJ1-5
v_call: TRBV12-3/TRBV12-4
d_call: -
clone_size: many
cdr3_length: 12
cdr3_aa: CASSESNQPQHF
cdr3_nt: TGTGCCAGCAGTGAAAGCAATCAGCCCCAGCATTTT

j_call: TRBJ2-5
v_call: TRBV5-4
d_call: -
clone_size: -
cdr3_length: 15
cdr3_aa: CASSSTGTDEETQYF
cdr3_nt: TGTGCCAGCAGCTCCACCGGGACTGACGAAGAGACCCAGTACTTC

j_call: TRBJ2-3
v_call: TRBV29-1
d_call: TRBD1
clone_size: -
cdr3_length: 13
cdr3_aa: CSTGTGLGDTQYF
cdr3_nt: TGCAGCACCGGGACAGGACTGGGAGATACGCAGTATTTT

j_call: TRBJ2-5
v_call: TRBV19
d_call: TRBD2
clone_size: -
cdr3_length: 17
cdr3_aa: CASSIPGLAGGTETQYF
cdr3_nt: TGTGCCAGTAGTATACCGGGCCTAGCGGGGGGTACAGAGACCCAGTACTTC

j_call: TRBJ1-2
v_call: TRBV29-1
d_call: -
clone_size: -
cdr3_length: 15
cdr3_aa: CSGAEGTAANYGYTF
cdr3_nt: TGCAGCGGCGCTGAGGGTACAGCGGCAAACTATGGCTACACCTTC

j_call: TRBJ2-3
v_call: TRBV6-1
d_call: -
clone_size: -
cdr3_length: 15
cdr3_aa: CASSERTASTDTQYF
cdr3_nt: TGTGCCAGCAGTGAACGGACGGCTAGCACAGATACGCAGTATTTT

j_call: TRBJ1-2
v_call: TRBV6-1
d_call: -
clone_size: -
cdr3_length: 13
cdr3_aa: CASSESLNYGYTF
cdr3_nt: TGTGCCAGCAGTGAGAGCCTTAACTATGGCTACACCTTC

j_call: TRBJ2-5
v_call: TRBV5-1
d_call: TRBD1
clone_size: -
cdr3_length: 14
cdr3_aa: CASTDGTGVETQYF
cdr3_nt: TGCGCCAGCACCGACGGGACAGGGGTGGAGACCCAGTACTTC

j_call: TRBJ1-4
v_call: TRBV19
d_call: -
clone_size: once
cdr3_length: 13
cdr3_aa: CASSISITEKLFF
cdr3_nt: TGTGCCAGTAGTATTAGTATAACTGAAAAACTGTTTTTT

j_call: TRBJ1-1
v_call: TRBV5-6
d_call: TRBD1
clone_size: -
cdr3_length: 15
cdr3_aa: CASSLPGTANTEAFF
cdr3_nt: TGTGCCAGCAGCTTGCCGGGGACAGCGAACACTGAAGCTTTCTTT

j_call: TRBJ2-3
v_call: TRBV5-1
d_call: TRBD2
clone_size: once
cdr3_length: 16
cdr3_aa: CASSWGDSGGSDTQYF
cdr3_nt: TGCGCCAGCAGCTGGGGCGATAGCGGGGGATCAGATACGCAGTATTTT

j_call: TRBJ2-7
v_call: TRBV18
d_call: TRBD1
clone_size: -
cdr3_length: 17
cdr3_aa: CASSPYTTGQGPYEQYF
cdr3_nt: TGTGCCAGCTCACCTTACACAACGGGACAGGGTCCCTACGAGCAGTACTTC

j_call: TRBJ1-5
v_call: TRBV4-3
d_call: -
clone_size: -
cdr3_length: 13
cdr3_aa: CASSQDSNQPQHF
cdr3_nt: TGCGCCAGCAGCCAAGATAGCAATCAGCCCCAGCATTTT

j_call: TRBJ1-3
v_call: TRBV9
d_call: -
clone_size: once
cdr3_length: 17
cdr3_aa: CASSRGTLVDSGNTIYF
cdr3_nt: TGTGCCAGCAGCCGGGGGACCCTAGTAGACTCTGGAAACACCATATATTTT

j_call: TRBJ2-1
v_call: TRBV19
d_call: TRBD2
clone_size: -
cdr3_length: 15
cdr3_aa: CASSITSGGAGEQFF
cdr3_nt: TGTGCCAGTAGTATAACTAGCGGGGGGGCCGGTGAGCAGTTCTTC

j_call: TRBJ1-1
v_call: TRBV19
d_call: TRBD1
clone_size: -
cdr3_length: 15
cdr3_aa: CASSNPRQGGTEAFF
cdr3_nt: TGTGCCAGTAGTAACCCCAGACAGGGGGGCACTGAAGCTTTCTTT